This entry concerns a single T cell receptor (beta chain). This specimen belongs to a study of shared clonotypes between healthy human individuals. On the study more broadly: CD4 naive cells filled three plates per donor, CD4 memory three, CD8 naive two and CD8 memory one.

Several immunoSEQ plates held equal portions of the genomic DNA taken from each subset. Sequencing used immunoSEQ multiplex PCR; TCRdb keeps in-frame clones, though not all of them. The table shows roughly 660,000 clones, with roughly 87% occurring only once. Those who donated were healthy HIV-negative adults, with no recent acute infections or vaccinations reported. Adults of Caucasian background living in Nashville, Tennessee made up all donors. The sequence was obtained from a man aged 18 to 29 in good health. Some clones in this sample may be carry-over from other donors' samples. Sequenced input: memory CD8+ T cells from PBMCs. Described subset: CD45RO+ cells pooled with CCR7-negative TemRA cells.

For the CDR3, the DNA is TGTGCCTTTCGGGACAGGGATTCCTACGGCTACACCTTC. This sequence encodes CAFRDRDSYGYTF. The rearrangement joins TRBV28 to TRBJ1-2; 9 positions agree with TRBD1. The CDR3 sequence is 13 residues long. The germline V gene encodes CDR1 MDHEN and CDR2 SYDVKM. Trimming at V came to 11 bases and at J to 8 bases, leaving 12 bases not matched to a gene.